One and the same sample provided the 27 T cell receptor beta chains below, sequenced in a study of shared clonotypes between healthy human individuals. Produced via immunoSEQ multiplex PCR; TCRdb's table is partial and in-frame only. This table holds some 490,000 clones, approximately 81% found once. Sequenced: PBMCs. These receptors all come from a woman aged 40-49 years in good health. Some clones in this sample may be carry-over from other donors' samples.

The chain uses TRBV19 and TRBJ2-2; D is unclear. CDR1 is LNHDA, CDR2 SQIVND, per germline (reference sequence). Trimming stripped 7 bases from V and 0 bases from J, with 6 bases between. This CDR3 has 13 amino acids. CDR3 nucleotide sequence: TGTGCCAGTACCCGCACGAACACCGGGGAGCTGTTTTTT. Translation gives CASTRTNTGELFF.

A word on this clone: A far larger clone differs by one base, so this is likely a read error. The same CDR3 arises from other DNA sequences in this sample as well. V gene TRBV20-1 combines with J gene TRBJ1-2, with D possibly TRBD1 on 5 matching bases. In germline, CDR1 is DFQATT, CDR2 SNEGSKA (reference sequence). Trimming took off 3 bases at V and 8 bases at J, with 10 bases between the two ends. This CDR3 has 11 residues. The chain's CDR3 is CSASRGEGYTF. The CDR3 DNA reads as TGCAGTGCTAGCCGGGGGGAGGGCTACACCTTC.

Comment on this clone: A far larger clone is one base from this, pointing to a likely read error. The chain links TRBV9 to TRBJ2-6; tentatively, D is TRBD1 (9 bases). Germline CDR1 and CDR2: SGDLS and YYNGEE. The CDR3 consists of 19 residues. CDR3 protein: CASSVSAGTGRAGANVPTF. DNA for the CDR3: TGTGCCAGCAGCGTTTCCGCCGGGACAGGGAGAGCGGGGGCCAACGTCCCGACTTTC.

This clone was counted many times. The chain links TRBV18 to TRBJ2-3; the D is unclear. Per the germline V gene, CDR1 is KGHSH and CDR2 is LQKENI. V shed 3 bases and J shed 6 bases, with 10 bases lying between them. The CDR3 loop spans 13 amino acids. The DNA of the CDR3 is TGTGCCAGCTCACCCGTCCTAGTCGATACGCAGTATTTT. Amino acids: CASSPVLVDTQYF.

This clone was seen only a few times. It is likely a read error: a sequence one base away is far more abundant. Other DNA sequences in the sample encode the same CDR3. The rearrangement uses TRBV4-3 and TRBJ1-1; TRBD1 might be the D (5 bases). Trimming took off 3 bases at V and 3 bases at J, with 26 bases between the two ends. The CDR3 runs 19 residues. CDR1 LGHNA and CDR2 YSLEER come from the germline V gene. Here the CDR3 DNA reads TGCGCCAGCAGCCACCAATCGCCGACAGACTTGGCTGGGGACACTGAAGCTTTCTTT. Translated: CASSHQSPTDLAGDTEAFF.

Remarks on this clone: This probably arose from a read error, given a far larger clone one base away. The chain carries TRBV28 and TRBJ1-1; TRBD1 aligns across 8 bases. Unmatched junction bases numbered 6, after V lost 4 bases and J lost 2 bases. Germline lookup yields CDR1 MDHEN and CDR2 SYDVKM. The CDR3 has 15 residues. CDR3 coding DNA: TGTGCCAGCAGTTCCCCGACAGGGGACAACACTGAAGCTTTCTTT. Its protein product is CASSSPTGDNTEAFF.

In DNA, the CDR3 is TGCAGCACTAGCGGGAGAGATGAGCAGTTCTTC. This codes for CSTSGRDEQFF. V is TRBV29-1 and J is TRBJ2-1, with 11 bases aligning to TRBD2. Trimming took 8 bases from V and 8 from J; bases not matched to a gene: 2. CDR1 and CDR2 (germline): SQVTM, ANQGSEA. The CDR3 is made up of 11 amino acids.

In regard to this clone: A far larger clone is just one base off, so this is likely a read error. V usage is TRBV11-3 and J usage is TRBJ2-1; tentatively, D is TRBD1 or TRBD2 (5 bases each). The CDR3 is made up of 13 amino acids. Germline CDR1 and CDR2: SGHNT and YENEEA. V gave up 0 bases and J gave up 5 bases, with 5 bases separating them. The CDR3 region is CASSLEGDNEQFF. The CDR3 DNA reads TGTGCCAGCAGCTTAGAGGGGGACAATGAGCAGTTCTTC.

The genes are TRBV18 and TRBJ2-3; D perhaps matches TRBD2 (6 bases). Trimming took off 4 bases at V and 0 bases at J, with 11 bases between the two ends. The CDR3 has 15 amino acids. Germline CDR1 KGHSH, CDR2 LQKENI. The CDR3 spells CASSQGGASTDTQYF. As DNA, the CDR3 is TGTGCCAGCTCACAGGGAGGTGCTAGCACAGATACGCAGTATTTT.

The CDR3 DNA reads TGTGCCAGCAGTTTATCGCGAGGGTGGATAGCTTTCTTT. This codes for CASSLSRGWIAFF. This sequence joins TRBV27 and TRBJ1-1, with D hard to call. Per the germline V gene, CDR1 is MNHEY and CDR2 is SMNVEV (reference sequence). This CDR3 has 13 residues. The ends were cut back, 0 bases at V and 10 bases at J, with 12 bases in the middle.

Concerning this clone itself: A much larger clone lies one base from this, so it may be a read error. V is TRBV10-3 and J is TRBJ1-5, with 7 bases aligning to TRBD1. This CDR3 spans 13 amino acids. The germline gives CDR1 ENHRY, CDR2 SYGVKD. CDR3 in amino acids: CTISTGADQPQHF. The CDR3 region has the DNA TGTACCATCAGTACAGGGGCTGATCAGCCCCAGCATTTT.

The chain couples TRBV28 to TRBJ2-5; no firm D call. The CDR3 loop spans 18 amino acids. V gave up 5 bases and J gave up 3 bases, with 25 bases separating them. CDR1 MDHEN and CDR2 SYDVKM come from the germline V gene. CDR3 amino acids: CASSPATWLTTFEETQYF. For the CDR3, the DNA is TGTGCCAGCAGTCCCGCGACGTGGTTGACGACCTTCGAAGAGACCCAGTACTTC.

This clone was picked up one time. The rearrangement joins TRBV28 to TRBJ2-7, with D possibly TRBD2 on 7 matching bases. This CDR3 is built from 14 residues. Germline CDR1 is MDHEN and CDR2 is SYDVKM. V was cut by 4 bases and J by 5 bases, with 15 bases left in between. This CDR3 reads CASSSGGHRNEQYF. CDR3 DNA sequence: TGTGCCAGCAGTTCCGGGGGGCATAGGAACGAGCAGTACTTC.

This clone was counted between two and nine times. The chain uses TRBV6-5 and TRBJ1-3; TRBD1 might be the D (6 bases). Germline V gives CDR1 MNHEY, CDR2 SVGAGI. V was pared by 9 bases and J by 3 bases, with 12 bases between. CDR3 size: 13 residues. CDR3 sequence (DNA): TGTGCCAGTACCCGGGACAATGGAAACACCATATATTTT. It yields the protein CASTRDNGNTIYF.

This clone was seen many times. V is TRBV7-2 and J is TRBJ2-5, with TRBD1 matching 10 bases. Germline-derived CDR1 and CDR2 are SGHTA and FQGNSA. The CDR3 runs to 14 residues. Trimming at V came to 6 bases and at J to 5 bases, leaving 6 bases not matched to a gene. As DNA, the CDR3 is TGTGCCAGCAGTTTGACAGGGGGCAGGGAGACCCAGTACTTC. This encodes CASSLTGGRETQYF. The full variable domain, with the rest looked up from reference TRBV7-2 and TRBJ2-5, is GAGVSQSPSNKVTEKGKDVELRCDPISGHTALYWYRQSLGQGLEFLIYFQGNSAPDKSGLPSDRFSAERTGGSVSTLTIQRTQQEDSAVYLCASSLTGGRETQYFGPGTRLLVL.

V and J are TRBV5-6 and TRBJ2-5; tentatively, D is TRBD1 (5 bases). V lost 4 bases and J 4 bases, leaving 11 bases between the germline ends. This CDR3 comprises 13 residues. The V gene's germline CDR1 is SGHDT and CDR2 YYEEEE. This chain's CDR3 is CASSPVGAETQYF. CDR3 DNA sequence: TGTGCCAGCAGCCCGGTTGGGGCAGAGACCCAGTACTTC.

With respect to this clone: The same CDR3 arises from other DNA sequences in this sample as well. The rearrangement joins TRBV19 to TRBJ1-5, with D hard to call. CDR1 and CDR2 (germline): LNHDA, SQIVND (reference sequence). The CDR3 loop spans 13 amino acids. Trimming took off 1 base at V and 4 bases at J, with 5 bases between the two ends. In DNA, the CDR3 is TGTGCCAGTAGTATAGGGGGTAATCAGCCCCAGCATTTT. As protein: CASSIGGNQPQHF.

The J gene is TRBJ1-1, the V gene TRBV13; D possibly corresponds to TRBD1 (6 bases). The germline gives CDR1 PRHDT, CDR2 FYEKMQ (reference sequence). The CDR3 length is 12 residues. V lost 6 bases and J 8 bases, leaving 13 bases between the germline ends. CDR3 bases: TGTGCCAGCAGAGACAGGAGCAGGGAAGCTTTCTTT. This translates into CASRDRSREAFF.

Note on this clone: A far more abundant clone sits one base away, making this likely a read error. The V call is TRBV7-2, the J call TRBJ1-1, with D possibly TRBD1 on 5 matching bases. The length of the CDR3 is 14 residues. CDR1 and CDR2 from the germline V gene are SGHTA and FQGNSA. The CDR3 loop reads CASSHRQLNTEASF. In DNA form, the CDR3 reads TGTGCCAGCAGCCATAGACAGTTAAACACTGAAGCTTCCTTT. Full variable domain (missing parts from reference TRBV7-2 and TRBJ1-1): GAGVSQSPSNKVTEKGKDVELRCDPISGHTALYWYRQSLGQGLEFLIYFQGNSAPDKSGLPSDRFSAERTGGSVSTLTIQRTQQEDSAVYLCASSHRQLNTEASFGQGTRLTVV.

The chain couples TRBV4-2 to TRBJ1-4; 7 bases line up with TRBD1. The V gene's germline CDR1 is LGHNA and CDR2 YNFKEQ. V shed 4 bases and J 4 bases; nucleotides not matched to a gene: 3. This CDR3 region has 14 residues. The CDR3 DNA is TGTGCCAGCAGCCCGGACAGGAGTAATGAAAAACTGTTTTTT. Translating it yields CASSPDRSNEKLFF.

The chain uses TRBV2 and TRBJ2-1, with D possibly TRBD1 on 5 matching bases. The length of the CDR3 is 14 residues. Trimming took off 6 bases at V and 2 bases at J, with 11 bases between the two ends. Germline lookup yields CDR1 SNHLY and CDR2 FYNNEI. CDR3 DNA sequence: TGTGCCAGCAGCCCAGACAGCACCTACAATGAGCAGTTCTTC. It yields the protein CASSPDSTYNEQFF.

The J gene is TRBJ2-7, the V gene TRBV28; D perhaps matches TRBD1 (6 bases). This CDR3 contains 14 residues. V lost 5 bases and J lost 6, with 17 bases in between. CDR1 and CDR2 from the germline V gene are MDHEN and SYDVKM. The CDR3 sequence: CASSKQGYVGEQYF. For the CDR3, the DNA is TGTGCCAGCAGTAAACAGGGTTATGTCGGCGAGCAGTACTTC.

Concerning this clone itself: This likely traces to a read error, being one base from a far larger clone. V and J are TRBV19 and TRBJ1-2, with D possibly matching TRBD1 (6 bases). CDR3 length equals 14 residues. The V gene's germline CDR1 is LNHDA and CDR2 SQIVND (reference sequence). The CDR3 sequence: CASSIGQPNYCYTF. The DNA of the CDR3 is TGTGCCAGTAGTATTGGACAGCCTAACTATTGCTACACCTTC.

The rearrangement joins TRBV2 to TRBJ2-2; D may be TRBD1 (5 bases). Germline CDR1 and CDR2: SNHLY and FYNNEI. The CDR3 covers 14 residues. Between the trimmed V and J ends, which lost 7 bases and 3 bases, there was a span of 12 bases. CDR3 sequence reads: CASNYDSDTGELFF. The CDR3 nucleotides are TGTGCCAGCAATTACGACAGCGACACCGGGGAGCTGTTTTTT.

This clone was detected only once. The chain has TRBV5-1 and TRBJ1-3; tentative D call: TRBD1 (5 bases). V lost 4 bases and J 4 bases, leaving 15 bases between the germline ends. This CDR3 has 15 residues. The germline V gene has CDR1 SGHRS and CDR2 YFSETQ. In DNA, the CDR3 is TGCGCCAGCAGCCCGCCCTCGGGGGTAGGAAACACCATATATTTT. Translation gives CASSPPSGVGNTIYF. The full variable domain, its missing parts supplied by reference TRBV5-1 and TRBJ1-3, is KAGVTQTPRYLIKTRGQQVTLSCSPISGHRSVSWYQQTPGQGLQFLFEYFSETQRNKGNFPGRFSGRQFSNSRSEMNVSTLELGDSALYLCASSPPSGVGNTIYFGEGSWLTVV.

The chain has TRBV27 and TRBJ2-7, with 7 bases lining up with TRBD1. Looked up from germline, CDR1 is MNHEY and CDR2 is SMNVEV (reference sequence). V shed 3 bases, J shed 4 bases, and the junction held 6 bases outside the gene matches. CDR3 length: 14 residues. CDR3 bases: TGTGCCAGCAGTTTGTCACAGGGGTCGTACGAGCAGTACTTC. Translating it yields CASSLSQGSYEQYF.

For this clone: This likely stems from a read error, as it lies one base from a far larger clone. CDR3 residues: CAWRGKGRVGYAF. Here the CDR3 DNA reads TGTGCCTGGAGGGGGAAGGGAAGGGTTGGCTACGCCTTC. This rearrangement joins TRBV30 to TRBJ1-2; no clear D. Germline lookup yields CDR1 GTSNPN and CDR2 SVGIG (reference sequence). This CDR3 spans 13 amino acids.